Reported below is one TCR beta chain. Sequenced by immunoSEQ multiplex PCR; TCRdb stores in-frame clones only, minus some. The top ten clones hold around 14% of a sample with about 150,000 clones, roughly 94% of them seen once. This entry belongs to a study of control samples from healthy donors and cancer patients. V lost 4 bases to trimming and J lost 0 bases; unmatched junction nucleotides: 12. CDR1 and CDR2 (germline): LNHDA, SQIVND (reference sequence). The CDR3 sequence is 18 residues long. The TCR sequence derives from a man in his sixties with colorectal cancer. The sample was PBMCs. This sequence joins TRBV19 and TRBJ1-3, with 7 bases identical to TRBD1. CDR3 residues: CASSKPAGQASSGNTIYF. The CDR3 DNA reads TGTGCCAGTAGTAAACCCGCCGGACAGGCGAGCTCTGGAAACACCATATATTTT.